Sequencing of this TCR beta chain was carried out in a study of blood T cells in healthy people across ages. In the study overall: About one barcoded beta molecule was captured per two T cells (by template switching).

Primers used in a second PCR of roughly 6 to 11 cycles were a sample-barcoded 5' primer and a J-beta primer mix. MiXCR, applied by TCRdb to the 5' RACE reads, yields one record per CDR3 protein. This sample carries 600,000 to 850,000 distinct CDR3 sequences, roughly 25% of them seen once, and the ten largest clones take 8% to 10%. Only a few counts were recorded for this clonotype. Between the trimmed V and J ends, which lost 4 bases and 5 bases, there was a span of 18 bases. Germline V gene lookup returns CDR1 SGHKS and CDR2 YYEKEE (reference sequence). This CDR3 is built from 16 residues. These same records also appear under a second study, on T cells of mothers and their children. That report adds: Inherited differences only slightly affect thymic shaping of TCR recombination output.

The TCR comes from a boy between 10 and 17 years old in good health. The chain carries TRBV5-5 and TRBJ2-2; no clear D. Sample: blood. The DNA for the CDR3 is TGTGCCAGCAGCCCCCCGGCAGGTTCTACGACCGGGGAGCTGTTTTTT. Translating gives CASSPPAGSTTGELFF. The whole variable domain, filled in from reference TRBV5-5 and TRBJ2-2, reads DAGVTQSPTHLIKTRGQQVTLRCSPISGHKSVSWYQQVLGQGPQFIFQYYEKEERGRGNFPDRFSARQFPNYSSELNVNALLLGDSALYLCASSPPAGSTTGELFFGEGSRLTVL.